These T cell receptor beta chains were read from a single sample in a study of cytomegalovirus exposure and HLA in healthy donors. The table came from immunoSEQ multiplex PCR; TCRdb's copy has only in-frame clones and leaves some out. The sample holds some 120,000 clones; under 85% are singletons and the top ten take 13%. Sequencing was carried out using PBMCs. The origin of the receptors is a woman aged 40-49 years in good health and CMV-seropositive. The CDR3 runs from the conserved cysteine through the conserved F or W. The D gene is left open where the match is weak. A clone size is listed for some rows: how often the clone was seen (once, few, many), or a class if it is expanded.

V gene,clone size,J gene,D gene,CDR3 DNA,CDR3 protein
TRBV15,NA,TRBJ2-3,TRBD1,TGTGCCACCAGCTACCCCGGGACAGGGACAGATACGCAGTATTTT,CATSYPGTGTDTQYF
TRBV19,NA,TRBJ2-2,NA,TGTGCCAGTAGCTTTATAGCGAACACCGGGGAGCTGTTTTTT,CASSFIANTGELFF
TRBV2,NA,TRBJ2-7,TRBD1,TGTGCCGGGGCCGGGACAGGGAATTACGAGCAGTACTTC,CAGAGTGNYEQYF
TRBV19,NA,TRBJ2-2,NA,TGTGCCACTGAGGGCCCAGATTACACCGGGGAGCTGTTTTTT,CATEGPDYTGELFF
TRBV18,once,TRBJ2-5,NA,TGTGCCAGCTCACCAGGGAGTCCGGAGGGAGAGACCCAGTACTTC,CASSPGSPEGETQYF
TRBV10-3,NA,TRBJ2-3,TRBD2,TGTGCCATCAGTGGTCAGCGGGAGTTTGCAGATACGCAGTATTTT,CAISGQREFADTQYF
TRBV19,few,TRBJ2-7,NA,TGTGCCAGCGAGGACAGCACCTACGAGCAGTACTTC,CASEDSTYEQYF
TRBV6-1,NA,TRBJ1-2,TRBD1,TGTGCCAGCATCCCCGCCGCAGGGGGGAACTATGGCTACACCTTC,CASIPAAGGNYGYTF
TRBV5-4,NA,TRBJ2-7,TRBD1,TGTGCCAGCAGCTTGGGGGGGACAGGGATCTACGAGCAGTACTTC,CASSLGGTGIYEQYF
TRBV5-1,NA,TRBJ2-5,TRBD2,TGCGCCAGCAGCATGATAGCGGGAGGAGGGCAAGAGACCCAGTACTTC,CASSMIAGGGQETQYF
TRBV19,NA,TRBJ2-3,NA,TGTGCCAGTAGTCTCGGGACAATAGGGACAGATACGCAGTATTTT,CASSLGTIGTDTQYF
TRBV28,NA,TRBJ1-1,NA,TGTGCCAGCAGTTTACCCCCTGAGTTTAGAGCTTTCTTT,CASSLPPEFRAFF
TRBV7-2,NA,TRBJ2-1,NA,TGTGCCAGCAGCCCTCAGACCCCCGGCAGGGGGTTCTTC,CASSPQTPGRGFF
TRBV5-1,few,TRBJ1-2,TRBD1,TGCGCCAGCAGCCGGGACAGGGGAGGCTATGGCTACACCTTC,CASSRDRGGYGYTF
TRBV9,once,TRBJ2-5,TRBD2,TGTGCCAGCAGCTCCTCAGCGGGAGTCGAGACCCAGTACTTC,CASSSSAGVETQYF
TRBV19,few,TRBJ2-1,TRBD2,TGTGCCAGTAGTACTCTCCCGGGACTAAGATACAATGAGCAGTTCTTC,CASSTLPGLRYNEQFF
TRBV25-1,NA,TRBJ2-3,NA,TGTGCCAGCAGTGATTATGGGGCCTCCACAGATACGCAGTATTTT,CASSDYGASTDTQYF
TRBV6-6,NA,TRBJ1-4,NA,TGTGCCAGCAGTTATCGACGGGAAGAAAAACTGTTTTTT,CASSYRREEKLFF
TRBV7-6,NA,TRBJ1-1,NA,TGTGCCAGCAGCCTTTACCCTACCCTGAACACTGAAGCTTTCTTT,CASSLYPTLNTEAFF
TRBV29-1,NA,TRBJ2-3,TRBD2,TGCAGTTTGGGAGGGGCCGAAGATACGCAGTATTTT,CSLGGAEDTQYF
TRBV9,NA,TRBJ2-1,NA,TGTGCCAGCAGCCTCCAGGTTTATACCAATGAGCAGTTCTTC,CASSLQVYTNEQFF
TRBV4-2,NA,TRBJ2-7,NA,TGTGCCAGCAGCCAAGGGACTGACAGGGAGCAGTACTTC,CASSQGTDREQYF
TRBV19,NA,TRBJ2-5,NA,TGTGCCAGTAGTATGGCCAGGGCGGGGGAGACCCAGTACTTC,CASSMARAGETQYF
TRBV28,NA,TRBJ2-2,NA,TGTGCCAGCAGTTTAGACGGGACCGGGGAGCTGTTTTTT,CASSLDGTGELFF
TRBV11-2,NA,TRBJ2-6,NA,TGTGCCAGCAGCTTAGACCTACAGGGATCTGGGGCCAACGTCCTGACTTTC,CASSLDLQGSGANVLTF
TRBV7-2,NA,TRBJ2-1,NA,TGTGCCAGCAGCGGTAGTGGGGGGAATGAGCAGTTCTTC,CASSGSGGNEQFF
TRBV6-6,once,TRBJ2-2,NA,TGTGCCAGCAGTTCTTTAGGGGGAGTAGGGACCGGGGAGCTGTTTTTT,CASSSLGGVGTGELFF
TRBV28,NA,TRBJ1-3,NA,TGTGCCAGCAGTTTGCGGACAGAAAACACCATATATTTT,CASSLRTENTIYF
TRBV19,few,TRBJ1-3,NA,TGTGCCAGTACCTTTGGGGGCGAAGGAAACACCATATATTTT,CASTFGGEGNTIYF
TRBV30,NA,TRBJ1-1,TRBD1,TGTGCCTGGATGTCGGGACAGGGAGAGGCTGAAGCTTTCTTT,CAWMSGQGEAEAFF
TRBV2,NA,TRBJ2-1,NA,TGTGCCAGCAGTCCACGTGGGCGGGATTACAATGAGCAGTTCTTC,CASSPRGRDYNEQFF
TRBV10-3,few,TRBJ1-5,NA,TGTGCCATCAGCAACAGGTACAATCAGCCCCAGCATTTT,CAISNRYNQPQHF
TRBV5-1,NA,TRBJ1-4,NA,TGCGCCAGCAGCGGTGCGTCGCTATATAATGAAAAACTGTTTTTT,CASSGASLYNEKLFF
TRBV6-1,NA,TRBJ2-7,NA,TGTGCCAGCAGTGATGCGGAAGTTTACGAGCAGTACTTC,CASSDAEVYEQYF
TRBV4-1,NA,TRBJ2-7,NA,TGCGCCAGCAGCCAAGATGGGACGGGAGGGGGCATCTACGAGCAGTACTTC,CASSQDGTGGGIYEQYF
TRBV11-2,NA,TRBJ1-1,TRBD1,TGTGCCAGCAGCTTAACCAGGGGGCTGACTGAAGCTTTCTTT,CASSLTRGLTEAFF
TRBV7-6,NA,TRBJ2-5,NA,TGTGCCAGCAGCAATCCCATGGAGACCCAGTACTTC,CASSNPMETQYF
TRBV25-1,few,TRBJ1-2,TRBD1,TGTGCCAGCAGTGTTCAGGGACAGGGCTGGTCTGGCTACACCTTC,CASSVQGQGWSGYTF
TRBV2,NA,TRBJ2-7,TRBD2,TGTGCCAGCAGTGAAGCGAGTATACCCAGCGGGAGGCGACTCTCCTACGAGCAGTACTTC,CASSEASIPSGRRLSYEQYF
TRBV2,NA,TRBJ1-2,TRBD1,TGTGCCAGCAGCCTACAGGGGATCTATGGCTACACCTTC,CASSLQGIYGYTF
TRBV5-6,NA,TRBJ2-5,TRBD2,TGTGCCAGCAGCCGAGATCGGTGGGAGGGGCAAGAGACCCAGTACTTC,CASSRDRWEGQETQYF
TRBV28,NA,TRBJ2-7,NA,TGTGCCAGCAGTTTCGTCCGGGACATTAAAGAGCAGTACTTC,CASSFVRDIKEQYF
TRBV2,few,TRBJ1-5,TRBD1,TGTGCCAGCAGTGAGGACAGGGATCAGCCCCAGCATTTT,CASSEDRDQPQHF
TRBV7-3,NA,TRBJ2-1,TRBD1,TGTGCCAGCAGTTCCGGGACAGGGGGCTACAATGAGCAGTTCTTC,CASSSGTGGYNEQFF
TRBV7-8,NA,TRBJ2-7,NA,TGTGCCAGCAGGAGGTTGAGGTTCTACGAGCAGTACTTC,CASRRLRFYEQYF
TRBV19,NA,TRBJ2-1,TRBD1,TGTGCCAGTAGTCCTGTAGGACAGGGGGCAACTAAGGAGCAGTTCTTC,CASSPVGQGATKEQFF
TRBV18,NA,TRBJ2-5,TRBD1,TGTGCCAGCTCACCAAGGGACAGGGAGTGGACCCAGTACTTC,CASSPRDREWTQYF
TRBV7-8,NA,TRBJ2-7,TRBD2,TGTGCCAGCAGCTTAGTAGCGGGGGCCTACGAGCAGTACTTC,CASSLVAGAYEQYF
TRBV5-4,NA,TRBJ2-7,NA,TGTGCCAGCAGCGCCGGACAGAGCTACGAGCAGTACTTC,CASSAGQSYEQYF
TRBV15,NA,TRBJ1-2,TRBD1,TGTGCCACCAGACACCGGGACAGGGGAGGAGGCTACACCTTC,CATRHRDRGGGYTF
TRBV30,NA,TRBJ2-3,NA,TGTGCCTGGAGTGTACTAACGGCTCATACGCAGTATTTT,CAWSVLTAHTQYF
TRBV7-9,NA,TRBJ2-1,TRBD2,TGTGCCAGCAGCCCGGGGGGAGGACCCTACAATGAGCAGTTCTTC,CASSPGGGPYNEQFF
TRBV19,NA,TRBJ2-7,TRBD2,TGTGCCAGTAGTATGAGGGGGTGGAGGACTAGCGGAGGGAGCTCCTACGAGCAGTACTTC,CASSMRGWRTSGGSSYEQYF